The clone carrying this T cell receptor (beta chain) was recorded at least ten times. The sample originates from a study of blood T cells in healthy people across ages. This CDR3 comprises 15 residues. Germline trimming cut 0 bases from V and 2 bases from J; bases unmatched to any gene: 3. Looked up from germline, CDR1 is SEHNR and CDR2 is FQNEAQ (reference sequence). It was with a sample-barcoded 5' primer and a J-beta primer mix that a second PCR of roughly 7 to 12 cycles was run. Carrying 12 random nucleotides, a template-switch adaptor labeled each individual cDNA molecule. TCRdb re-called the 5' RACE reads with MiXCR, one entry per CDR3 protein. The profile covers roughly 1,700,000 distinct CDR3 sequences, with over 25% appearing a single time and 7% to 9% taken by the ten largest.

The sequencing input was blood. V and J are TRBV7-9 and TRBJ2-5, with TRBD2 matching over 7 bases. This sequence originates from a woman in her twenties or thirties in good health. CDR3 residues: CASSLARDYQETQYF. The CDR3 nucleotides read TGTGCCAGCAGCTTAGCCCGGGACTATCAAGAGACCCAGTACTTC.